One sample yielded the 25 T cell receptor beta chains listed below, sequenced in a study of blood T cell repertoires in COVID-19 (TCRdb year 2020). Library generation was performed with the immunoSEQ multiplex PCR assay. What TCRdb holds here is the immuneACCESS table cut down to in-frame rearrangements. Part of the clones is not present; checked against another copy, under half of the missing clones reflect an unresolved V gene, and the others are unexplained. The sample table records over 250,000 clones; roughly 86% of these occur just once. Under 2.5% of the sample is in the top ten clones. The material sequenced was PBMCs or T cells enriched from blood (not recorded which). Receptors originate from a woman aged 55-69 years who had recovered from COVID-19.

The chain has TRBV30 and TRBJ2-3, with D perhaps TRBD2 (5 bases). CDR3 length: 13 residues. The germline V gene encodes CDR1 GTSNPN and CDR2 SVGIG (reference sequence). The CDR3 region has the DNA TGTGCAGGAGGTCCGTGGAGCACAGATACGCAGTATTTT. Amino acid sequence: CAGGPWSTDTQYF.

The chain is built from TRBV10-1 and TRBJ2-1; tentatively, D is TRBD2 (7 bases). CDR1 and CDR2 from the germline V gene are WNHNN and SYGVQD (reference sequence). This CDR3 spans 13 amino acids. The V end lost 6 bases, the J end lost 10 bases, and 16 bases lay between the germline ends. CDR3 in DNA: TGCGCCAGCAGCCCTACCAGGGGAGGGGAGCAGTTCTTC. This sequence encodes CASSPTRGGEQFF.

The rearrangement joins TRBV7-8 to TRBJ2-5; 8 nucleotides agree with TRBD2. Per germline, CDR1 SGHVS and CDR2 FQNEAQ. The CDR3 sequence is 18 residues long. Trimming at V came to 1 base and at J to 0 bases, leaving 10 bases not matched to a gene. The CDR3 nucleotides read TGTGCCAGCAGCTTAGACGGGCCGCGGGGGGCGTACCAAGAGACCCAGTACTTC. Protein product: CASSLDGPRGAYQETQYF.

This clone was seen only once. The chain has TRBV29-1 and TRBJ2-5; a weak D match, TRBD2 (7 bases). The germline V gene encodes CDR1 SQVTM and CDR2 ANQGSEA. V was trimmed by 3 bases and J by 2 bases, leaving 19 bases between them. CDR3 length: 16 amino acids. The CDR3 spells CSVEGGPAGVQETQYF. CDR3 nucleotides: TGCAGCGTTGAGGGGGGGCCCGCCGGGGTGCAAGAGACCCAGTACTTC.

J is TRBJ2-2 and V is TRBV11-3, with 7 positions matching TRBD1. CDR3 length equals 17 residues. The V and J ends lost 5 bases and 0 bases, in that order; junction bases with no gene match: 9. Germline V gene sequence: CDR1 SGHNT, CDR2 YENEEA. The DNA for the CDR3 is TGTGCCAGCAGCCGAGGACAGGCCTTCGCGAACACCGGGGAGCTGTTTTTT. This encodes CASSRGQAFANTGELFF.

V is TRBV10-3 and J is TRBJ1-1; tentative D call: TRBD1 (6 bases). CDR1 is ENHRY, CDR2 SYGVKD, per germline. The CDR3 is 16 amino acids. Between the trimmed V and J ends, which lost 3 bases and 7 bases, there was a span of 21 bases. The CDR3: CAISDSARGKGDEAFF. In nucleotides, the CDR3 is TGTGCCATCAGTGACTCCGCCAGGGGCAAGGGGGATGAAGCTTTCTTT.

J is TRBJ2-7 and V is TRBV20-1; D is undetermined. In germline, CDR1 is DFQATT, CDR2 SNEGSKA (reference sequence). CDR3 size: 15 residues. Trimming cost V 3 bases and J 4 bases, with 19 bases left between them. CDR3 sequence (DNA): TGCAGTGCTAGTAACTTGGTCCCTCCAAATTACGAGCAGTACTTC. It encodes CSASNLVPPNYEQYF.

V and J are TRBV20-1 and TRBJ2-1; tentatively, D is TRBD2 (6 bases). Trimming removed 6 bases from V and 6 bases from J, with 9 bases in between. Looked up from germline, CDR1 is DFQATT and CDR2 is SNEGSKA (reference sequence). The length of the CDR3 is 11 residues. CDR3 nucleotides: TGCAGTGCGTGGACTATCAATGAGCAGTTCTTC. Translation: CSAWTINEQFF.

The gene calls are TRBV3-1 (or the pseudogene TRBV3-2) and TRBJ1-4, with 10 bases identical to TRBD1. With V trimmed by 0 bases and J by 7 bases, 20 bases remained unmatched. This CDR3 is built from 21 residues. Germline CDR1 and CDR2: LGHDT and YNNKEL (reference sequence). The CDR3 DNA reads TGTGCCAGCAGCCAAGAGCGGATCGGGGGCGGGACAGGGGCCTGGCGTGAAAAACTGTTTTTT. This translates into CASSQERIGGGTGAWREKLFF.

In its sample, this clone was seen once. The rearrangement links TRBV28 to TRBJ1-2; D call uncertain. V lost 2 bases to trimming and J lost 8 bases, with 18 bases between them. The germline gives CDR1 MDHEN, CDR2 SYDVKM. The CDR3 runs to 15 residues. As DNA, the CDR3 is TGTGCCAGCAGTTTAGGCGGGAAGAGGGCGGACGGCTACACCTTC. Its translation is CASSLGGKRADGYTF.

The rearrangement links TRBV25-1 to TRBJ1-2; D is ambiguous. CDR1 MGHDK and CDR2 SYGVNS come from the germline V gene. This CDR3 is 15 amino acids long. The V end lost 3 bases, the J end lost 4 bases, and 15 bases lay between the germline ends. The CDR3 DNA sequence: TGTGCCAGCAGTGATGGTCCGGGCCGGGGCTATGGCTACACCTTC. This sequence encodes CASSDGPGRGYGYTF.

The V and J genes are TRBV28 and TRBJ1-2; 8 bases agree with TRBD1. The CDR3 is 14 residues long. After removal of 8 bases from V and 4 bases from J, the junction contained 9 bases not matched to a gene. The germline CDR1 and CDR2 sequences are MDHEN and SYDVKM. CDR3 region: CASRETDRAYGYTF. The DNA for the CDR3 is TGTGCCAGCCGGGAGACGGACAGGGCCTATGGCTACACCTTC.

This chain joins TRBV24-1 and TRBJ1-2; tentative D call: TRBD1 (5 bases). Germline assignment: CDR1 KGHDR and CDR2 SFDVKD. The CDR3 runs 14 residues. Trimming cost V 3 bases and J 2 bases, with 9 bases left between them. The DNA of the CDR3 is TGTGCCACCAGTGATCTGACAGTAAACTATGGCTACACCTTC. Translation: CATSDLTVNYGYTF.

J is TRBJ2-7 and V is TRBV9, with TRBD1 matching over 9 bases. This CDR3 contains 14 residues. Per germline, CDR1 SGDLS and CDR2 YYNGEE. With 4 bases clipped from V and 4 bases from J, the junction kept 6 bases outside the gene matches. CDR3 coding DNA: TGTGCCAGCAGCCCGGCGACAGGGGGGTACGAGCAGTACTTC. The encoded protein is CASSPATGGYEQYF.

The gene calls are TRBV11-3 and TRBJ2-1; 9 nucleotides align to TRBD2. This CDR3 has 14 residues. The germline CDR1 and CDR2 sequences are SGHNT and YENEEA. V dropped 8 bases and J dropped 7; count of bases not matched to a gene: 9. CDR3 in amino acids: CASASAGGINEQFF. In nucleotides, the CDR3 is TGTGCCAGCGCCTCAGCGGGGGGCATTAATGAGCAGTTCTTC.

This sequence joins TRBV9 and TRBJ2-7; TRBD2 aligns across 13 bases. Germline values: CDR1 SGDLS, CDR2 YYNGEE. This CDR3 comprises 14 residues. J lost 6 bases, V lost 3 bases, and 3 bases had no gene match. Here the CDR3 reads CASSATSGGLEQYF. As DNA, the CDR3 is TGTGCCAGCAGCGCGACTAGCGGGGGGCTCGAGCAGTACTTC. Using reference TRBV9 and TRBJ2-7 for the parts outside the CDR3, the full variable domain is DSGVTQTPKHLITATGQRVTLRCSPRSGDLSVYWYQQSLDQGLQFLIQYYNGEERAKGNILERFSAQQFPDLHSELNLSSLELGDSALYFCASSATSGGLEQYFGPGTRLTVT.

This chain uses TRBV7-6 with TRBJ2-5; maybe TRBD2 (6 bases). The ends were cut back, 5 bases at V and 1 base at J, with 14 bases in the middle. Germline assignment: CDR1 SGHVS and CDR2 FNYEAQ. CDR3 length equals 15 residues. Here the CDR3 DNA reads TGTGCCAGCAGCCCACTCCGGGGGACCCAAGAGACCCAGTACTTC. Protein sequence: CASSPLRGTQETQYF.

CDR3 bases: TGTGCCAGCAGTTTAGGCGAGGGAAACTATGGCTACACCTTC. This codes for CASSLGEGNYGYTF. V and J are TRBV28 and TRBJ1-2; D remains ambiguous. The CDR3 length is 14 residues. The V end was cut by 2 bases, the J end by 2 bases, with 9 bases between. Germline V CDR1 and CDR2: MDHEN, SYDVKM.

The J gene is TRBJ2-4, the V gene TRBV4-1; 7 bases are a match to TRBD1. Germline values: CDR1 MGHRA, CDR2 YSYEKL. The CDR3 is made up of 21 amino acids. J lost 1 base, V lost 11 bases, and 29 bases had no gene match. The CDR3 sequence is CARRRQWVAIGDRAAKNIQYF. The DNA of the CDR3 is TGCGCCCGCCGTCGACAGTGGGTTGCGATAGGCGACAGGGCTGCCAAAAACATTCAGTACTTC.

The V call is TRBV4-1, the J call TRBJ2-1; 12 nucleotides agree with TRBD2. Germline CDR1 MGHRA, CDR2 YSYEKL. V lost 2 bases to trimming and J lost 7 bases; unmatched junction nucleotides: 6. This CDR3 spans 16 amino acids. CDR3 sequence reads: CASSQLTSGSQNEQFF. Here the CDR3 DNA reads TGCGCCAGCAGCCAACTGACTAGCGGGAGTCAAAATGAGCAGTTCTTC.

The chain carries TRBV30 and TRBJ1-4, with D tentatively TRBD1 (6 bases). Trimming removed 7 bases at V and 7 bases at J, with 19 bases between. CDR1 is GTSNPN and CDR2 is SVGIG in the germline V gene (reference sequence). This CDR3 contains 14 residues. In nucleotides, the CDR3 is TGTGCCTCCCAACAGGGCTTGGGATTTGAAAAACTGTTTTTT. It yields the protein CASQQGLGFEKLFF.

V gene TRBV4-1 combines with J gene TRBJ2-5, with D unclear. CDR1 is MGHRA, CDR2 YSYEKL, per germline. This CDR3 spans 13 amino acids. V lost 0 bases to trimming and J lost 4 bases, with 6 bases between them. CDR3 amino acids: CASSQEFRETQYF. The CDR3 DNA follows: TGCGCCAGCAGCCAAGAATTCCGAGAGACCCAGTACTTC.

The chain couples TRBV5-1 to TRBJ2-3; unclear D gene. Trimming removed 2 bases from V and 8 bases from J, with 9 bases in between. CDR3 size: 12 residues. CDR1 is SGHRS, CDR2 YFSETQ, per germline. Here the CDR3 DNA reads TGCGCCAGCAGCTTACAGAAAGCTACGCAGTATTTT. Residues: CASSLQKATQYF.

The chain recombines TRBV7-8 with TRBJ1-1; 9 nucleotides agree with TRBD1. J was trimmed by 1 base and V by 5 bases; bases with no gene match: 5. The CDR3 contains 15 residues. In germline, CDR1 is SGHVS, CDR2 FQNEAQ. The CDR3 DNA sequence: TGTGCCAGCAGCCTCGAACAGGGGGCGAACACTGAAGCTTTCTTT. The encoded protein is CASSLEQGANTEAFF.

The genes are TRBV19 and TRBJ2-2, with 8 bases fitting TRBD2. Germline V gene lookup returns CDR1 LNHDA and CDR2 SQIVND (reference sequence). With V trimmed by 3 bases and J by 7 bases, 7 bases remained unmatched. The CDR3 loop spans 15 amino acids. CDR3 residues: CASSIGRAQGGELFF. The DNA of the CDR3 is TGTGCCAGTAGTATCGGGAGGGCTCAAGGCGGGGAGCTGTTTTTT. The whole variable domain, filled in from reference TRBV19 and TRBJ2-2, reads DGGITQSPKYLFRKEGQNVTLSCEQNLNHDAMYWYRQDPGQGLRLIYYSQIVNDFQKGDIAEGYSVSREKKESFPLTVTSAQKNPTAFYLCASSIGRAQGGELFFGEGSRLTVL.